One and the same sample provided the 23 T cell receptor beta chains below, sequenced in a study of cytomegalovirus exposure and HLA in healthy donors (TCRdb year 2017). Library preparation used the immunoSEQ multiplex PCR assay. A mixture of 60 forward primers for TCR Vbeta segments and 13 reverse primers for TCR Jbeta segments was used in the multiplex PCR. In TCRdb, the immuneACCESS table is reduced to in-frame sequences with V and J assigned. These tables do not hold every clone; where another copy was compared, an unresolved V gene accounts for under half, and the others remain unexplained. In this sample the table shows 160,000 or so clones, roughly four fifths of which occur a single time. The top ten clonotypes cover about 4.4% of the sample. Specimen: PBMCs. The source is a man in his forties or fifties in good health and CMV-seronegative.

This clone came up a few times. The chain couples TRBV6-1 to TRBJ2-7; tentatively, D is TRBD1 (6 bases). The V gene's germline CDR1 is MNHNS and CDR2 SASEGT. Trimming stripped 6 bases from V and 1 base from J, with 10 bases between. The CDR3 has 13 residues. In nucleotides, the CDR3 is TGTGCCAGCAGCGTAGACAGGTCCTACGAGCAGTACTTC. It is translated as CASSVDRSYEQYF.

This sequence joins TRBV5-1 and TRBJ2-2, with 9 bases identical to TRBD1. V was pared by 7 bases and J by 6 bases, with 13 bases of the junction left unmatched. The CDR3 has 16 residues. The germline gives CDR1 SGHRS, CDR2 YFSETQ. The chain's CDR3 is CASERLGQGVPGELFF. The CDR3 nucleotides are TGCGCCAGCGAGAGGCTGGGACAGGGAGTCCCCGGGGAGCTGTTTTTT.

The V gene is TRBV15, the J gene TRBJ2-1; no clear D gene. Germline values: CDR1 LNHNV, CDR2 YYDKDF (reference sequence). The V gene lost 2 bases and the J gene lost 3 bases, with 11 bases spanning the gap. This CDR3 has 15 residues. CDR3 sequence (DNA): TGTGCCACCAGCAGACCCAAGACTTACTACAATGAGCAGTTCTTC. Residues: CATSRPKTYYNEQFF.

As DNA, the CDR3 is TGCGCCAGCAGCTGGACTACTAGCGGGGGGGCTGGTGAGCAGTTCTTC. Residues: CASSWTTSGGAGEQFF. The chain combines TRBV5-1 with TRBJ2-1; 13 nucleotides agree with TRBD2. The junction had 9 bases not matched to a gene; V was cut back by 3 bases and J by 9 bases. The CDR3 is made up of 16 amino acids. Germline V gene lookup returns CDR1 SGHRS and CDR2 YFSETQ.

The rearrangement joins TRBV30 to TRBJ2-5; D gene ambiguous. This CDR3 comprises 12 residues. Trimming left V 4 bases short and J 5 bases short, with 11 bases between. Germline CDR1 and CDR2: GTSNPN and SVGIG (reference sequence). CDR3 nucleotide sequence: TGTGCCTGGACCAGAGGTCTTGAGACCCAGTACTTC. This sequence encodes CAWTRGLETQYF.

The rearrangement joins TRBV19 to TRBJ1-2; a weak D match, TRBD1 (5 bases). The CDR3 is made up of 14 amino acids. Looked up from germline, CDR1 is LNHDA and CDR2 is SQIVND (reference sequence). The ends were cut back, 5 bases at V and 4 bases at J, with 14 bases in the middle. CDR3 residues: CASSGRTQTYGYTF. The CDR3 DNA follows: TGTGCCAGTAGTGGAAGGACACAAACCTATGGCTACACCTTC.

The chain links TRBV10-3 to TRBJ2-1; a weak D match, TRBD2 (6 bases). The CDR3 is 14 amino acids. Deletions cut 2 bases from V and 9 bases from J, with 14 bases between. Germline V gives CDR1 ENHRY, CDR2 SYGVKD. The CDR3 sequence is CAISEPGLFTEQFF. The CDR3 coding sequence is TGTGCCATCAGTGAGCCCGGACTATTTACTGAGCAGTTCTTC.

The chain couples TRBV5-1 to TRBJ1-1; no definite D call. Germline V gene data show CDR1 as SGHRS and CDR2 as YFSETQ. This CDR3 region has 13 residues. The ends were cut back, 3 bases at V and 3 bases at J, with 9 bases in the middle. In DNA form, the CDR3 reads TGCGCCAGCAGCTGGGCCGCTTACACTGAAGCTTTCTTT. As protein: CASSWAAYTEAFF.

The V gene is TRBV27, the J gene TRBJ1-2, with a tentative D call TRBD1 (5 bases). CDR1 and CDR2 (germline): MNHEY, SMNVEV (reference sequence). V gave up 2 bases and J gave up 0 bases, with 19 bases separating them. The CDR3 length is 18 residues. This chain's CDR3 is CASSLRRRGGTSNYGYTF. CDR3 in DNA: TGTGCCAGCAGTTTAAGGAGACGCGGGGGAACCTCTAACTATGGCTACACCTTC.

This clone was found once. The rearrangement joins TRBV7-9 to TRBJ1-1, with 7 bases matching TRBD1. Germline CDR1 reads SEHNR; CDR2 reads FQNEAQ (reference sequence). With V trimmed by 7 bases and J by 2 bases, 7 bases remained unmatched. This CDR3 contains 14 residues. The CDR3 sequence: CASTRDSFNTEAFF. The CDR3 DNA reads TGTGCCAGCACGCGGGACAGCTTTAACACTGAAGCTTTCTTT. Full variable domain (remainder filled in from reference TRBV7-9 and TRBJ1-1): DTGVSQNPRHKITKRGQNVTFRCDPISEHNRLYWYRQTLGQGPEFLTYFQNEAQLEKSRLLSDRFSAERPKGSFSTLEIQRTEQGDSAMYLCASTRDSFNTEAFFGQGTRLTVV.

J is TRBJ1-6 and V is TRBV10-3; maybe TRBD1 (6 bases). The germline V gene encodes CDR1 ENHRY and CDR2 SYGVKD. The CDR3 contains 15 residues. Trimming removed 2 bases at V and 7 bases at J, with 12 bases between. The CDR3 protein is CAISEGGPRNSPLHF. The CDR3 DNA reads TGTGCCATCAGTGAGGGGGGCCCACGGAATTCACCCCTCCACTTT.

J is TRBJ2-3 and V is TRBV4-1, with 12 bases matching TRBD2. V lost 1 base to trimming and J lost 4 bases; unmatched junction nucleotides: 3. The V gene's germline CDR1 is MGHRA and CDR2 YSYEKL. The CDR3 length is 16 residues. The DNA for the CDR3 is TGCGCCAGCAGCCAAGGACTAGCGGGGGCAGCAGATACGCAGTATTTT. Translation gives CASSQGLAGAADTQYF.

The J gene is TRBJ2-1, the V gene TRBV19; 8 bases fit TRBD1. Germline values: CDR1 LNHDA, CDR2 SQIVND (reference sequence). With 3 bases clipped from V and 13 bases from J, the junction kept 5 bases outside the gene matches. CDR3 length equals 12 residues. CDR3 sequence reads: CASSIPGQGQFF. CDR3 DNA: TGTGCCAGTAGTATCCCCGGACAGGGACAGTTCTTC.

This chain uses TRBV6-1 with TRBJ1-1, with unresolved D. This CDR3 has 13 amino acids. The germline CDR1 and CDR2 sequences are MNHNS and SASEGT. V was cut by 6 bases and J by 0 bases, with 8 bases left in between. The CDR3 region has the DNA TGTGCCAGCAGCGGGATCATGAACACTGAAGCTTTCTTT. This translates into CASSGIMNTEAFF.

The rearrangement joins TRBV6-4 to TRBJ2-2, with 9 bases matching TRBD2. Germline V gene sequence: CDR1 MRHNA, CDR2 SNTAGT. After removal of 3 bases from V and 1 base from J, the junction contained 0 bases not matched to a gene. The CDR3 extends over 15 amino acids. In DNA form, the CDR3 reads TGTGCCAGCAGTGAACTAGCGGGGAACACCGGGGAGCTGTTTTTT. The encoded protein is CASSELAGNTGELFF.

The rearrangement links TRBV7-9 to TRBJ1-6, with 8 bases fitting TRBD1. The V segment lost 4 bases and the J segment 9 bases; nucleotides outside the gene matches: 11. The germline gives CDR1 SEHNR, CDR2 FQNEAQ (reference sequence). This CDR3 region has 16 residues. The CDR3 spells CASSSRTGTGGSPLHF. The CDR3 DNA follows: TGTGCCAGCAGCTCCCGGACAGGGACCGGTGGTTCACCCCTCCACTTT. Using reference TRBV7-9 and TRBJ1-6 for the parts outside the CDR3, the full variable domain is DTGVSQNPRHKITKRGQNVTFRCDPISEHNRLYWYRQTLGQGPEFLTYFQNEAQLEKSRLLSDRFSAERPKGSFSTLEIQRTEQGDSAMYLCASSSRTGTGGSPLHFGNGTRLTVT.

This rearrangement joins TRBV19 to TRBJ1-5, with D hard to call. CDR1 is LNHDA and CDR2 is SQIVND in the germline V gene (reference sequence). V dropped 4 bases and J dropped 8 bases, with 12 bases sitting between them. CDR3 length equals 13 residues. In DNA, the CDR3 is TGTGCCAGTAGTACTCAAACACGGGAGCCCCAGCATTTT. Amino acids: CASSTQTREPQHF.

With regard to this clone: Other DNA sequences from this sample encode an identical CDR3 as well. The rearrangement joins TRBV4-3 to TRBJ2-6; no clear D gene. This CDR3 has 16 amino acids. V shed 0 bases and J shed 1 base, with 7 bases lying between them. Germline CDR1 and CDR2: LGHNA and YSLEER. CDR3 protein: CASSQDLSSGANVLTF. The CDR3 region has the DNA TGCGCCAGCAGCCAAGATCTCTCTTCTGGGGCCAACGTCCTGACTTTC.

The chain couples TRBV28 to TRBJ1-4; D is possibly TRBD1 (5 bases). This CDR3 has 17 residues. Germline V gene sequence: CDR1 MDHEN, CDR2 SYDVKM. V lost 4 bases and J 4 bases, leaving 19 bases between the germline ends. The CDR3 DNA reads TGTGCCAGCAGTTCCTTTAGACAGCTTCCATTTAATGAAAAACTGTTTTTT. Translation: CASSSFRQLPFNEKLFF.

The table lists this clone with a count of one. V is TRBV4-2 and J is TRBJ1-1; D unresolved. CDR1 LGHNA and CDR2 YNFKEQ come from the germline V gene. Trimming pared 0 bases from V and 10 bases from J, leaving 12 bases between. The CDR3 is made up of 13 amino acids. DNA of the CDR3: TGTGCCAGCAGCCAAGAAGCGCGGCGGGCAGCTTTCTTT. Encoded protein: CASSQEARRAAFF.

The V call is TRBV7-3, the J call TRBJ2-5; tentative D call: TRBD1 (6 bases). The CDR3 totals 16 residues. Germline values: CDR1 SGHTA, CDR2 FQGTGA. The germline V and J ends were trimmed by 2 bases and 2 bases, with 15 bases remaining between them. CDR3 region: CASSLLGGTQQETQYF. For the CDR3, the DNA is TGTGCCAGCAGCTTATTAGGGGGTACCCAACAAGAGACCCAGTACTTC.

The chain links TRBV5-1 to TRBJ1-1; 8 nucleotides line up with TRBD1. Germline V lookup: CDR1 SGHRS, CDR2 YFSETQ. The CDR3 length is 14 residues. J was trimmed by 4 bases and V by 4 bases; bases with no gene match: 6. The CDR3 DNA sequence: TGCGCCAGCAGCCCAGGGGGCTCGGGCACTGAAGCTTTCTTT. The encoded protein is CASSPGGSGTEAFF. The variable domain in full, with the rest retrieved from reference TRBV5-1 and TRBJ1-1, is KAGVTQTPRYLIKTRGQQVTLSCSPISGHRSVSWYQQTPGQGLQFLFEYFSETQRNKGNFPGRFSGRQFSNSRSEMNVSTLELGDSALYLCASSPGGSGTEAFFGQGTRLTVV.

V gene TRBV30 combines with J gene TRBJ1-5; 9 bases are shared with TRBD1. This CDR3 is 14 amino acids long. The V segment lost 0 bases and the J segment 6 bases; nucleotides outside the gene matches: 3. Germline V gene sequence: CDR1 GTSNPN, CDR2 SVGIG (reference sequence). The CDR3 region has the DNA TGTGCCTGGAGTGTTACAGGGGGCTTTCAGCCCCAGCATTTT. This sequence encodes CAWSVTGGFQPQHF.